Listed below are T cell receptor beta chains from one sample, sequenced in a study of shared clonotypes between healthy human individuals. Method: immunoSEQ multiplex PCR; TCRdb's copy keeps in-frame clones and lacks some. The data show some 1.4 million clones, roughly 96% seen once. The sample consisted of naive CD4+ T cells sorted from blood. The receptors were sampled from a man between 25 and 39 years old in good health. Both conserved end residues are part of each CDR3. Fields, in order: V gene, J gene, clone size, D gene, CDR3 DNA, CDR3 protein. The D gene is left open where the match is weak. For some rows the clone size is stated as once, few or many, or as a class when expanded; others skip it.

V gene: TRBV18
J gene: TRBJ2-3
clone size: NA
D gene: NA
CDR3 DNA: TGTGCCAGCTCACCAAACCCTCAGAGGGCCGCAGATACGCAGTATTTT
CDR3 protein: CASSPNPQRAADTQYF

V gene: TRBV9
J gene: TRBJ2-3
clone size: NA
D gene: NA
CDR3 DNA: TGTGCCAGCAGCATTAGCACAGATACGCAGTATTTT
CDR3 protein: CASSISTDTQYF

V gene: TRBV5-1
J gene: TRBJ2-5
clone size: NA
D gene: TRBD2
CDR3 DNA: TGCGCCAGCAGCTCGGTCACTAGCGGGAGGGCCAGGGAGACCCAGTACTTC
CDR3 protein: CASSSVTSGRARETQYF

V gene: TRBV7-7
J gene: TRBJ2-3
clone size: NA
D gene: NA
CDR3 DNA: TGTGCTAGCAGCAAGGAGGGCCTGGACACAGATACGCAGTATTTT
CDR3 protein: CASSKEGLDTDTQYF

V gene: TRBV5-8
J gene: TRBJ2-7
clone size: NA
D gene: NA
CDR3 DNA: TGTGCCAGCAGCCGGAGGCAGGGTTACGAGCAGTACTTC
CDR3 protein: CASSRRQGYEQYF

V gene: TRBV25-1
J gene: TRBJ2-7
clone size: NA
D gene: TRBD2
CDR3 DNA: TGTGCCAGTGTAGCGGGAGGCCTCTACGAGCAGTACTTC
CDR3 protein: CASVAGGLYEQYF

V gene: TRBV29-1
J gene: TRBJ2-6
clone size: NA
D gene: NA
CDR3 DNA: TGCAGCGTTGGACAGATACACTCTGGGGCCAACGTCCTGACTTTC
CDR3 protein: CSVGQIHSGANVLTF

V gene: TRBV25-1
J gene: TRBJ2-1
clone size: once
D gene: NA
CDR3 DNA: TGTGCCAGCAGCAGCACTGAGCCCAGATCGTACAATGAGCAGTTCTTC
CDR3 protein: CASSSTEPRSYNEQFF

V gene: TRBV29-1
J gene: TRBJ2-1
clone size: NA
D gene: NA
CDR3 DNA: TGCAGCGTGAAAGGGGGGCCCTACAATGAGCAGTTCTTC
CDR3 protein: CSVKGGPYNEQFF

V gene: TRBV11-3
J gene: TRBJ2-1
clone size: NA
D gene: NA
CDR3 DNA: TGTGCCAGCAGCTTAGCCTCGAGGGGCAATGAGCAGTTCTTC
CDR3 protein: CASSLASRGNEQFF

V gene: TRBV7-9
J gene: TRBJ1-1
clone size: few
D gene: NA
CDR3 DNA: TGTGCCAGCAGCTTAATCAACACTGAAGCTTTCTTT
CDR3 protein: CASSLINTEAFF

V gene: TRBV28
J gene: TRBJ2-7
clone size: NA
D gene: NA
CDR3 DNA: TGTGCCAGCAGTCCCGGAGGGAGCTACTACGAGCAGTACTTC
CDR3 protein: CASSPGGSYYEQYF

V gene: TRBV5-4
J gene: TRBJ2-3
clone size: NA
D gene: NA
CDR3 DNA: TGTGCCAGCAGCACAATGGGGTTTAGCACAGATACGCAGTATTTT
CDR3 protein: CASSTMGFSTDTQYF

V gene: TRBV9
J gene: TRBJ2-4
clone size: NA
D gene: TRBD2
CDR3 DNA: TGTGCCAGCATCGGGACTAGCGGAAACATTCAGTACTTC
CDR3 protein: CASIGTSGNIQYF

V gene: TRBV7-3
J gene: TRBJ2-7
clone size: NA
D gene: NA
CDR3 DNA: TGTGCCAGCAGCCCCCGGGGCGGTGTATCCTACGAGCAGTACTTC
CDR3 protein: CASSPRGGVSYEQYF

V gene: TRBV6-4
J gene: TRBJ2-7
clone size: NA
D gene: NA
CDR3 DNA: TGTGCCAGCAGTGACTTCGCCGGGGCCGTTCAGCAGTACTTC
CDR3 protein: CASSDFAGAVQQYF

V gene: TRBV6-5
J gene: TRBJ1-5
clone size: NA
D gene: NA
CDR3 DNA: TGTGCCAGCAGCCCAGGTGCTACCTGGGGGCAGCCCCAGCATTTT
CDR3 protein: CASSPGATWGQPQHF

V gene: TRBV29-1
J gene: TRBJ2-3
clone size: NA
D gene: TRBD1
CDR3 DNA: TGCAGCGTTCCCCGGGACAGGCGGCTCACAGATACGCAGTATTTT
CDR3 protein: CSVPRDRRLTDTQYF

V gene: TRBV18
J gene: TRBJ2-3
clone size: NA
D gene: TRBD2
CDR3 DNA: TGTGCCGGTAGCGGGTCTAGCACAGATACGCAGTATTTT
CDR3 protein: CAGSGSSTDTQYF

V gene: TRBV10-3
J gene: TRBJ2-5
clone size: NA
D gene: NA
CDR3 DNA: TGTGCCATCGGGGGAATCGGTAATCAAGAGACCCAGTACTTC
CDR3 protein: CAIGGIGNQETQYF

V gene: TRBV7-9
J gene: TRBJ2-3
clone size: NA
D gene: TRBD1
CDR3 DNA: TGTGCCAGCAGCCCAGGGACAGGGGTAACAGATACGCAGTATTTT
CDR3 protein: CASSPGTGVTDTQYF

V gene: TRBV19
J gene: TRBJ2-1
clone size: NA
D gene: TRBD2
CDR3 DNA: TGTGCCAGTAGTCGAACGACTAGCGGGGGAGTCTATGAGCAGTTCTTC
CDR3 protein: CASSRTTSGGVYEQFF

V gene: TRBV9
J gene: TRBJ2-1
clone size: NA
D gene: TRBD2
CDR3 DNA: TGTGCCAGCAGCGGCTTAGGACTAGCGGGAGGGAGCTCCTACAATGAGCAGTTCTTC
CDR3 protein: CASSGLGLAGGSSYNEQFF

V gene: TRBV30
J gene: TRBJ2-1
clone size: NA
D gene: NA
CDR3 DNA: TGTGCCTGGAGTGTACGGGGGAGCAATATCGCCAGTGAGCAGTTCTTC
CDR3 protein: CAWSVRGSNIASEQFF

V gene: TRBV5-4
J gene: TRBJ2-7
clone size: NA
D gene: TRBD2
CDR3 DNA: TGTGCCAGCAGCTTGAGGACTAGCGGGAGCTACGAGCAGTACTTC
CDR3 protein: CASSLRTSGSYEQYF

V gene: TRBV9
J gene: TRBJ1-3
clone size: NA
D gene: NA
CDR3 DNA: TGTGCCAGCAGCGCCCCCAACGGAAACACCATATATTTT
CDR3 protein: CASSAPNGNTIYF

V gene: TRBV14
J gene: TRBJ2-7
clone size: NA
D gene: TRBD1
CDR3 DNA: TGTGCCAGCAGCCAAAAGCCGGGACAGGGTCACTACGAGCAGTACTTC
CDR3 protein: CASSQKPGQGHYEQYF

V gene: TRBV29-1
J gene: TRBJ2-1
clone size: NA
D gene: TRBD2
CDR3 DNA: TGCAGCGTCGGGACTAGCGGGAATGAGCAGTTCTTC
CDR3 protein: CSVGTSGNEQFF

V gene: TRBV7-2
J gene: TRBJ1-2
clone size: NA
D gene: NA
CDR3 DNA: TGTGCCAGCAGCCAAAGGGCAGGAAGCTATGGCTACACCTTC
CDR3 protein: CASSQRAGSYGYTF

V gene: TRBV7-2
J gene: TRBJ2-1
clone size: NA
D gene: TRBD2
CDR3 DNA: TGTGCCAGCAGCTTAGACGGGACTAGCGGCCCCAATGAGCAGTTCTTC
CDR3 protein: CASSLDGTSGPNEQFF

V gene: TRBV19
J gene: TRBJ1-3
clone size: NA
D gene: NA
CDR3 DNA: TGTGCCAGTACCCAGGGAACCTCTGGAAACACCATATATTTT
CDR3 protein: CASTQGTSGNTIYF

V gene: TRBV7-2
J gene: TRBJ2-1
clone size: once
D gene: NA
CDR3 DNA: TGTGCCAGCAGCTTAGAATTTGGTTACAATGAGCAGTTCTTC
CDR3 protein: CASSLEFGYNEQFF

V gene: TRBV9
J gene: TRBJ2-7
clone size: NA
D gene: NA
CDR3 DNA: TGTGCCAGCAGCGGCGGGAGCCAGGGGGAGCAGTACTTC
CDR3 protein: CASSGGSQGEQYF

V gene: TRBV27
J gene: TRBJ2-4
clone size: NA
D gene: TRBD2
CDR3 DNA: TGTGCCAGCAGTTTCCGAAAAACCGGGACTAGCGGGAGGTCGTTGAACATTCAGTACTTC
CDR3 protein: CASSFRKTGTSGRSLNIQYF

V gene: TRBV10-3
J gene: TRBJ2-7
clone size: NA
D gene: NA
CDR3 DNA: TGTGCCATCAGTGTCGGGCAGGGCTACGAGCAGTACTTC
CDR3 protein: CAISVGQGYEQYF

V gene: TRBV5-1
J gene: TRBJ1-1
clone size: NA
D gene: NA
CDR3 DNA: TGCGCCAGCAGCTCATTACAGGACATTATGACTGAAGCTTTCTTT
CDR3 protein: CASSSLQDIMTEAFF

V gene: TRBV19
J gene: TRBJ1-1
clone size: NA
D gene: NA
CDR3 DNA: TGTGCCAGTAGTTTTCCCAACACTGAAGCTTTCTTT
CDR3 protein: CASSFPNTEAFF

V gene: TRBV6-5
J gene: TRBJ2-7
clone size: NA
D gene: NA
CDR3 DNA: TGTGCCAGCAGGGAGGCCGGGGAGCAGTACTTC
CDR3 protein: CASREAGEQYF

V gene: TRBV6-6
J gene: TRBJ1-5
clone size: once
D gene: NA
CDR3 DNA: TGTGCCAGCGGGCAGGAGTTTCGGGCCCAGCATTTT
CDR3 protein: CASGQEFRAQHF

V gene: TRBV27
J gene: TRBJ1-5
clone size: once
D gene: NA
CDR3 DNA: TGTGCCAGCAGTTTACTGAACCAGGGGCAGCCCCAGCATTTT
CDR3 protein: CASSLLNQGQPQHF

V gene: TRBV9
J gene: TRBJ1-3
clone size: NA
D gene: NA
CDR3 DNA: TGTGCCAGCAGCGTAGGAGTAGGGGTTGGAAACACCATATATTTT
CDR3 protein: CASSVGVGVGNTIYF

V gene: TRBV6-6
J gene: TRBJ2-3
clone size: NA
D gene: NA
CDR3 DNA: TGTGCCAGCAGTGACGGGAAGGGTAGGACAGATACGCAGTATTTT
CDR3 protein: CASSDGKGRTDTQYF

V gene: TRBV7-8
J gene: TRBJ2-4
clone size: NA
D gene: NA
CDR3 DNA: TGTGCCAGCAGCGTCGGGACCCCCGAAGGCATTCAGTACTTC
CDR3 protein: CASSVGTPEGIQYF